These 7 T cell receptor beta chains share one sample of origin, sequenced in a study of blood T cell repertoires in COVID-19. Produced via immunoSEQ multiplex PCR; TCRdb's table is partial and in-frame only. Here the sample spans fewer than 350,000 clones, roughly 90% being singletons. Material for sequencing was PBMCs or T cells enriched from blood (not recorded which). The source of these receptors is a man in his sixties who had recovered from COVID-19.

The chain carries TRBV28 and TRBJ2-7, with 8 positions matching TRBD2. The CDR3 is 15 residues long. Germline values: CDR1 MDHEN, CDR2 SYDVKM. V lost 2 bases, J lost 4 bases, and 7 bases stayed unmatched. CDR3 in DNA: TGTGCCAGCAGTTTAGCTGACGGGAGGGCTTACGAGCAGTACTTC. Amino acid sequence: CASSLADGRAYEQYF.

The chain employs TRBV12-5 and TRBJ2-5; TRBD2 agrees at 10 bases. Germline loops: CDR1 LGHNT, CDR2 FRNRAP. V trimming: 5 bases; J trimming: 5 bases; junction bases outside the gene matches: 2. This CDR3 is built from 13 residues. The CDR3 loop is CASGPSGSETQYF. The CDR3 region has the DNA TGTGCTAGTGGTCCTAGCGGGAGTGAGACCCAGTACTTC.

Here the CDR3 reads CASSLDGGPPVSPLHF. The CDR3 DNA is TGTGCCAGCAGCTTAGACGGGGGTCCCCCGGTATCACCCCTCCACTTT. This chain connects TRBV11-3 to TRBJ1-6; a weak D match, TRBD1 (5 bases). The V end was cut by 0 bases, the J end by 10 bases, with 16 bases between. CDR1 SGHNT and CDR2 YENEEA come from the germline V gene. This CDR3 contains 16 residues.

The chain has TRBV21-1 and TRBJ1-6; the table gives TRBD1 as D, unverified against the DNA. TRBV21-1 is an annotated pseudogene. The CDR3 totals 18 residues. DNA for the CDR3: TGTGCCAGCAGCAAAGCATGGACAGGGGATCTTAATAATTCACCCCTCCACTTT. Translated, it gives CASSKAWTGDLNNSPLHF.

This chain links TRBV6-4 with TRBJ2-1; 11 nucleotides align to TRBD2. This CDR3 has 17 amino acids. CDR1 is MRHNA, CDR2 SNTAGT, per germline. V lost 4 bases and J lost 2; bases outside the gene matches: 7. The CDR3 region is CASSADLLAGAYNEQFF. The CDR3 nucleotides are TGTGCCAGCAGTGCCGACCTACTAGCGGGAGCCTACAATGAGCAGTTCTTC.

CDR3 DNA: TGCAGCGCCAACATTGGGGCAGGGGCTGGAAACACCATATATTTT. Protein sequence: CSANIGAGAGNTIYF. The rearrangement uses TRBV29-1 and TRBJ1-3; possibly TRBD1 for D (6 bases). The ends were cut back, 7 bases at V and 2 bases at J, with 18 bases in the middle. The CDR3 totals 15 residues. Germline values: CDR1 SQVTM, CDR2 ANQGSEA.

V usage is TRBV28 and J usage is TRBJ2-1, with no clear D. Germline V gives CDR1 MDHEN, CDR2 SYDVKM. Trimming took 2 bases from V and 9 from J, leaving 8 bases between them. The CDR3 covers 12 residues. The CDR3 bases are TGTGCCAGCAGTTTAGCTTACGGTGAGCAGTTCTTC. It yields the protein CASSLAYGEQFF. The full variable domain, its missing parts supplied by reference TRBV28 and TRBJ2-1, is DVKVTQSSRYLVKRTGEKVFLECVQDMDHENMFWYRQDPGLGLRLIYFSYDVKMKEKGDIPEGYSVSREKKERFSLILESASTNQTSMYLCASSLAYGEQFFGPGTRLTVL.